These 29 T cell receptor beta chains came from one sample sequenced in a study of response to subunit inactivated influenza vaccine. TCRdb recomputed calls from the RT-PCR reads with MiXCR, one row per CDR3 protein. The data hold 650,000 to 800,000 distinct CDR3 sequences, with approximately 18% observed a single time. Source: PBMCs from blood, taken 5 to 6 days after vaccination. The receptors derive from a man aged 45-65 years who received an inactivated influenza vaccine.

The chain employs TRBV6-2 or TRBV6-3 and TRBJ2-2; unclear D gene. Looked up from germline, CDR1 is MNHEY and CDR2 is SVGEGT. CDR3 length equals 16 residues. Trimming shortened V by 2 bases and J by 0 bases, and 10 bases separated the two germline ends. The CDR3 DNA is TGTGCCAGCAGTTACAAAAGAAACGCGAACACCGGGGAGCTGTTTTTT. It translates to CASSYKRNANTGELFF.

This clonotype showed up many times. At one of its ends the junction is not consistent with the germline gene, which may arise from a read error. The chain joins TRBV12-3 or TRBV12-4 to TRBJ1-2; D not resolved. The CDR3 loop spans 13 amino acids. The CDR3 region has the DNA TGTGCCAGCACTTTAAGCCGGGAGCGAGGCTACACCTTC. Translating gives CASTLSRERGYTF.

This clonotype was detected a few times. The DNA of the CDR3 is TGTGCCAGCAGTTTTGCCTTGGCTAGCGGCCACTACGAGCAGTACTTC. This codes for CASSFALASGHYEQYF. The chain employs TRBV28 and TRBJ2-7; 7 bases match TRBD2. V was clipped by 3 bases and J by 3 bases; unmatched bases: 11. Germline values: CDR1 MDHEN, CDR2 SYDVKM. The CDR3 is 16 amino acids.

This clonotype was picked up a small number of times. V and J are TRBV29-1 and TRBJ1-2, with D uncertain. The CDR3 spans 12 residues. Trimming took off 4 bases at V and 6 bases at J, with 12 bases between the two ends. Germline CDR1 is SQVTM and CDR2 is ANQGSEA. The CDR3: CSVALRLDGYTF. The DNA for the CDR3 is TGCAGCGTTGCCCTAAGACTGGATGGCTACACCTTC.

This clonotype was picked up a small number of times. The V call is TRBV7-2, the J call TRBJ1-2; no reliable D call. The CDR3 consists of 13 residues. Germline V CDR1 and CDR2: SGHTA, FQGNSA. Trimming removed 5 bases from V and 4 bases from J, with 11 bases in between. CDR3 in DNA: TGTGCCAGCAGCCTATACACGGGCTATGGCTACACCTTC. Translation gives CASSLYTGYGYTF. The complete variable domain, with remaining parts taken from reference TRBV7-2 and TRBJ1-2, reads GAGVSQSPSNKVTEKGKDVELRCDPISGHTALYWYRQSLGQGLEFLIYFQGNSAPDKSGLPSDRFSAERTGGSVSTLTIQRTQQEDSAVYLCASSLYTGYGYTFGSGTRLTVV.

The DNA of the CDR3 is TGCAGCGGCGGACTAGCGGTGAACCAAGAGACCCAGTACTTC. Its translation: CSGGLAVNQETQYF. The chain recombines TRBV29-1 with TRBJ2-5; TRBD2 matches at 10 bases. The germline V gene encodes CDR1 SQVTM and CDR2 ANQGSEA. Unmatched junction bases numbered 5, after V lost 7 bases and J lost 0 bases. CDR3 length: 14 amino acids. Full variable domain (rest looked up from reference TRBV29-1 and TRBJ2-5): SAVISQKPSRDICQRGTSLTIQCQVDSQVTMMFWYRQQPGQSLTLIATANQGSEATYESGFVIDKFPISRPNLTFSTLTVSNMSPEDSSIYLCSGGLAVNQETQYFGPGTRLLVL.

This sequence joins TRBV2 and TRBJ2-7, with no clear D. The CDR3 spans 15 residues. V dropped 1 base and J dropped 2 bases, with 12 bases sitting between them. The germline CDR1 and CDR2 sequences are SNHLY and FYNNEI. The CDR3 loop reads CASSEGIKTTYEQYF. CDR3 DNA: TGTGCCAGCAGTGAAGGGATCAAAACCACCTACGAGCAGTACTTC.

The V and J genes are TRBV6-2 or TRBV6-3 and TRBJ2-1, with 9 bases that match TRBD1. Germline assignment: CDR1 MNHEY and CDR2 SVGEGT. Germline trimming cut 4 bases from V and 13 bases from J; bases unmatched to any gene: 5. The CDR3 length is 12 residues. The CDR3 loop is CASSFRDRDQFF. The DNA for the CDR3 is TGTGCCAGCAGTTTCCGGGACAGGGATCAGTTCTTC.

This chain joins TRBV6-1 and TRBJ2-5; D gene uncertain. Looked up from germline, CDR1 is MNHNS and CDR2 is SASEGT. The CDR3 is 13 residues long. Trimming pared 8 bases from V and 2 bases from J, leaving 12 bases between. The CDR3 DNA follows: TGTGCCAGCGGACGGAGCTTTCAAGAGACCCAGTACTTC. Encoded protein: CASGRSFQETQYF.

The CDR3 bases are TGCGCCAGCAGCTTGGCCCTAATTAGCGGGGGGTACAATGAGCAGTTCTTC. This translates into CASSLALISGGYNEQFF. The chain carries TRBV5-1 and TRBJ2-1; 10 nucleotides line up with TRBD2. Germline CDR1 and CDR2: SGHRS and YFSETQ. This CDR3 is 17 amino acids long. Trimming removed 0 bases from V and 4 bases from J; junction bases left unmatched: 7.

The chain is built from TRBV6-5 and TRBJ1-2; tentative D call: TRBD1 (5 bases). Germline CDR1 MNHEY, CDR2 SVGAGI. The CDR3 consists of 13 residues. Deletions cut 0 bases from V and 7 bases from J, with 9 bases between. The CDR3 coding sequence is TGTGCCAGCAGTTACTCCGGGACTTTTGGCTACACCTTC. It codes for CASSYSGTFGYTF.

The V call is TRBV7-3, the J call TRBJ2-6; D not resolved. V lost 1 base and J lost 2, with 9 bases in between. The CDR3 loop spans 16 amino acids. The germline CDR1 and CDR2 sequences are SGHTA and FQGTGA. CDR3 coding DNA: TGTGCCAGCAGCTTAAAAGTTAGAACTGGGGCCAACGTCCTGACTTTC. As protein: CASSLKVRTGANVLTF.

This clonotype was observed a few times. The chain combines TRBV28 with TRBJ2-1; perhaps TRBD1 as D (6 bases). V was shortened by 6 bases and J by 9 bases, with 21 bases between the two germline ends. The CDR3 extends over 15 amino acids. The V gene's germline CDR1 is MDHEN and CDR2 SYDVKM. In nucleotides, the CDR3 is TGTGCCAGCAGCCCGACAGGTGGCCCCAACAGTGAGCAGTTCTTC. This translates into CASSPTGGPNSEQFF. Variable domain in full (rest from reference TRBV28 and TRBJ2-1): DVKVTQSSRYLVKRTGEKVFLECVQDMDHENMFWYRQDPGLGLRLIYFSYDVKMKEKGDIPEGYSVSREKKERFSLILESASTNQTSMYLCASSPTGGPNSEQFFGPGTRLTVL.

This clonotype has a handful of counts. This chain uses TRBV29-1 with TRBJ1-1; D remains unclear. Germline V gene data show CDR1 as SQVTM and CDR2 as ANQGSEA. The ends were cut back, 7 bases at V and 6 bases at J, with 12 bases in the middle. The CDR3 is 11 amino acids. CDR3 DNA sequence: TGCAGCGCCAGGACGGGCGCTGAAGCTTTCTTT. This gives the protein CSARTGAEAFF.

CDR3 DNA sequence: TGCGCCAGCAGCCAAGATTACGGCGGAGAGGGGCAGTTCTTC. Translated, it gives CASSQDYGGEGQFF. The chain employs TRBV4-3 and TRBJ2-1, with D possibly matching TRBD2 (5 bases). Germline V CDR1 and CDR2: LGHNA, YSLEER. Trimming took off 0 bases at V and 12 bases at J, with 15 bases between the two ends. The CDR3 is 14 amino acids.

This clonotype came up many times. The chain uses TRBV5-1 and TRBJ2-7, with 8 bases aligning to TRBD1. The V gene end was trimmed by 0 bases and the J gene end by 5 bases; junction bases not matched to a gene: 4. The CDR3 sequence is 14 residues long. Germline V gene lookup returns CDR1 SGHRS and CDR2 YFSETQ. The CDR3 region is CASSLGQGFDEQYF. CDR3 nucleotide sequence: TGCGCCAGCAGCTTGGGACAGGGGTTTGACGAGCAGTACTTC. Complete variable domain (other parts from reference TRBV5-1 and TRBJ2-7): KAGVTQTPRYLIKTRGQQVTLSCSPISGHRSVSWYQQTPGQGLQFLFEYFSETQRNKGNFPGRFSGRQFSNSRSEMNVSTLELGDSALYLCASSLGQGFDEQYFGPGTRLTVT.

This clonotype was seen ten or more times. This chain links TRBV12-3 or TRBV12-4 with TRBJ2-3; D possibly corresponds to TRBD1 (5 bases). Trimming shortened V by 6 bases and J by 2 bases, and 12 bases separated the two germline ends. The CDR3 runs to 14 residues. The CDR3 DNA follows: TGTGCCAGCAGGATGACAGATCTCACAGATACGCAGTATTTT. Protein product: CASRMTDLTDTQYF.

This clonotype has just a few counts. The chain is built from TRBV3-1 and TRBJ2-7; no clear D gene. CDR1 LGHDT and CDR2 YNNKEL come from the germline V gene (reference sequence). The CDR3 is 14 residues long. V was pared by 6 bases and J by 2 bases, with 14 bases between. This CDR3 reads CASSVDAGTYEQYF. The CDR3 nucleotides are TGTGCCAGCAGTGTCGACGCAGGAACCTACGAGCAGTACTTC.

The V and J genes are TRBV12-3 or TRBV12-4 and TRBJ1-2; D is uncertain. Deletions cut 2 bases from V and 1 base from J, with 8 bases between. This CDR3 comprises 14 residues. The CDR3 protein is CASSLMALNYGYTF. In DNA form, the CDR3 reads TGTGCCAGCAGTTTAATGGCCCTTAACTATGGCTACACCTTC.

The chain has TRBV12-3 or TRBV12-4 and TRBJ2-2, with 9 bases lining up with TRBD2. V dropped 5 bases and J dropped 4; count of bases not matched to a gene: 2. The CDR3 has 14 residues. For the CDR3, the DNA is TGTGCCAGCAGTGCGACTAGCGGCACCGGGGAGCTGTTTTTT. It codes for CASSATSGTGELFF.

The gene calls are TRBV29-1 and TRBJ2-1, with D tentatively TRBD1 (6 bases). Germline CDR1 and CDR2: SQVTM and ANQGSEA. The length of the CDR3 is 17 residues. V lost 5 bases, J lost 8 bases, and 28 bases lay in between. The DNA of the CDR3 is TGCAGCGTTCAGGACAGTGCTGGCGTTGGGTCGTACTATGAGCAGTTCTTC. Translating gives CSVQDSAGVGSYYEQFF.

This clonotype was seen more than once but under ten times. The J gene is TRBJ2-5, the V gene TRBV24-1; D is unresolved. Trimming pared 3 bases from V and 4 bases from J, leaving 11 bases between. This CDR3 is 14 amino acids long. Germline values: CDR1 KGHDR, CDR2 SFDVKD. The CDR3 nucleotides read TGTGCCACCAGTGATCGAGGCAGAGGAGAGACCCAGTACTTC. Protein product: CATSDRGRGETQYF.

The chain combines TRBV10-3 with TRBJ2-5; TRBD1 is a possible D gene (5 bases). The CDR3 has 13 residues. CDR1 is ENHRY, CDR2 SYGVKD, per germline. Trimming took off 7 bases at V and 5 bases at J, with 14 bases between the two ends. The CDR3 DNA reads TGTGCCATCATGAGTGGACAAGAGGAGACCCAGTACTTC. Amino acids: CAIMSGQEETQYF.

V and J are TRBV6-1 and TRBJ2-5; D not resolved. The germline CDR1 and CDR2 sequences are MNHNS and SASEGT. V lost 6 bases and J 2 bases, leaving 13 bases between the germline ends. The CDR3 totals 14 residues. Here the CDR3 DNA reads TGTGCCAGCAGGCCCCACCGGATTCAAGAGACCCAGTACTTC. Protein sequence: CASRPHRIQETQYF.

This clonotype was picked up a small number of times. This chain links TRBV24-1 with TRBJ2-7; D remains ambiguous. This CDR3 comprises 13 residues. The V gene lost 3 bases and the J gene lost 2 bases, with 7 bases spanning the gap. The germline V gene has CDR1 KGHDR and CDR2 SFDVKD. CDR3 in DNA: TGTGCCACCAGTGATGGGTGGACCTACGAGCAGTACTTC. Amino acid sequence: CATSDGWTYEQYF.

The chain couples TRBV7-9 to TRBJ2-7; possibly TRBD1 or TRBD2 for D (6 bases each). CDR1 is SEHNR and CDR2 is FQNEAQ in the germline V gene (reference sequence). V was trimmed by 5 bases and J by 0 bases, leaving 14 bases between them. The CDR3 covers 15 residues. The CDR3 sequence is CASSTLGGLSYEQYF. Written as DNA, the CDR3 is TGTGCCAGCAGCACTCTTGGGGGGCTCTCCTACGAGCAGTACTTC.

This clonotype showed up just a few times. The chain combines TRBV9 with TRBJ2-5; 7 nucleotides agree with TRBD2. This CDR3 has 15 amino acids. Per germline, CDR1 SGDLS and CDR2 YYNGEE. V lost 2 bases to trimming and J lost 1 base; unmatched junction nucleotides: 5. In DNA form, the CDR3 reads TGTGCCAGCAGCGTTTCGGGAGGCATCCAAGAGACCCAGTACTTC. It encodes CASSVSGGIQETQYF.

This clonotype was observed a few times. The rearrangement joins TRBV5-1 to TRBJ2-1, with TRBD2 matching 9 bases. CDR1 is SGHRS, CDR2 YFSETQ, per germline. With V trimmed by 0 bases and J by 9 bases, 7 bases remained unmatched. The CDR3 runs 15 residues. This chain's CDR3 is CASSLAQAGGFEQFF. CDR3 nucleotides: TGCGCCAGCAGCTTGGCCCAAGCGGGGGGCTTTGAGCAGTTCTTC.

The V and J genes are TRBV12-3 or TRBV12-4 and TRBJ2-7, with TRBD2 identical over 11 bases. This CDR3 has 14 amino acids. The junction had 6 bases not matched to a gene; V was cut back by 6 bases and J by 5 bases. The CDR3 here is CASSLTSGTHEQYF. The CDR3 DNA reads as TGTGCCAGCAGCCTGACTAGCGGGACCCACGAGCAGTACTTC.